The clone carrying this TCR beta chain appeared many times. This sample is drawn from a study of regulatory T cells in long-lasting Graves disease. Trimming left V 1 base short and J 6 bases short, with 13 bases between. This CDR3 has 14 amino acids. Germline loops: CDR1 SGHTA, CDR2 FQGNSA. Arm-PCR with iRepertoire HTBI primers amplified the CDR3 regions for these TCR beta libraries. TCRdb fed the multiplex PCR reads into MiXCR, producing one record per CDR3 protein. Of about 430,000 distinct CDR3 sequences in the sample, under 25% were seen once. Sample time point: persistent/refractory GD, antithyroid drugs over 5 years with positive TRAb. The TCR library was prepared using RNA isolated from PBMCs.

This chain uses TRBV7-2 with TRBJ2-7; D is unclear. Sequenced here: peripheral blood mononuclear cells (PBMCs), sampled when the disease was refractory, from a patient treated with antithyroid drugs. This TCR derives from a female donor with Graves disease. This chain's CDR3 is CASSLDLESTEQYF. In DNA, the CDR3 is TGTGCCAGCAGCTTAGATCTTGAATCTACCGAGCAGTACTTC.